The 31 T cell receptor beta chains below were found in one sample sequenced in a study of blood T cell repertoires in COVID-19 (dated by TCRdb to between 2020 and 2021). The protocol used for the library was the immunoSEQ multiplex PCR assay. Sourced from immuneACCESS, this table was stored by TCRdb with only in-frame sequences that have V and J called. A share of the clones is absent; for the studies checked, an unresolved V gene accounts for under half, and the remainder has no known explanation. This sample is represented by 250,000 to 350,000 clones; around nine tenths of them were singletons. The ten largest clonotypes hold about 6.1% of the sample. Sequencing used PBMCs or T cells enriched from blood (not recorded which). The receptors shown here come from a woman in her 40s who had recovered from COVID-19.

This chain links TRBV28 with TRBJ2-1; the match to TRBD2 covers 10 bases. This CDR3 has 17 residues. The J segment lost 7 bases and the V segment lost 6 bases, leaving 15 bases of the junction unmatched. Germline CDR1 is MDHEN and CDR2 is SYDVKM. The CDR3 here is CASSYLRTSGGGNEQFF. Written as DNA, the CDR3 is TGTGCCAGCAGCTACCTCCGGACTAGCGGAGGGGGGAATGAGCAGTTCTTC.

J is TRBJ1-5 and V is TRBV2, with TRBD1 matching 7 bases. With 1 base clipped from V and 3 bases from J, the junction kept 3 bases outside the gene matches. The length of the CDR3 is 15 residues. The V gene's germline CDR1 is SNHLY and CDR2 FYNNEI. The CDR3 DNA sequence: TGTGCCAGCAGTGAAGGGGACAGCGTCAATCAGCCCCAGCATTTT. Protein sequence: CASSEGDSVNQPQHF.

Worth noting for this clone: Other nucleotide sequences from this sample produce the same CDR3. V is TRBV18 and J is TRBJ2-1, with D tentatively TRBD1 (5 bases). With 6 bases removed from V and 4 bases from J, the gap between germline ends came to 10 bases. This CDR3 has 13 residues. The germline V gene has CDR1 KGHSH and CDR2 LQKENI. The CDR3 region has the DNA TGTGCCAGCTCCCCTGACAGTTACAATGAGCAGTTCTTC. It specifies CASSPDSYNEQFF.

This chain joins TRBV9 and TRBJ2-7, with TRBD1 matching 7 bases. The length of the CDR3 is 17 residues. Germline assignment: CDR1 SGDLS and CDR2 YYNGEE. V shed 6 bases and J 2 bases; nucleotides not matched to a gene: 17. CDR3 DNA sequence: TGTGCCAGCACGAGGGGGCACACACAGGGGATGCCCTACGAGCAGTACTTC. It yields the protein CASTRGHTQGMPYEQYF.

The chain uses TRBV9 and TRBJ1-2; 7 bases are a match to TRBD1. The germline gives CDR1 SGDLS, CDR2 YYNGEE. CDR3 length equals 15 residues. The V gene end was trimmed by 5 bases and the J gene end by 0 bases; junction bases not matched to a gene: 7. The chain's CDR3 is CASSIQGTPNYGYTF. For the CDR3, the DNA is TGTGCCAGCAGTATACAGGGGACCCCTAACTATGGCTACACCTTC.

The chain couples TRBV11-2 to TRBJ2-5, with TRBD2 identical over 7 bases. The CDR3 loop spans 15 amino acids. Trimming cost V 5 bases and J 4 bases; bases outside gene matches: 10. Per the germline V gene, CDR1 is SGHAT and CDR2 is FQNNGV. The CDR3: CASSPLGGIGETQYF. The CDR3 coding sequence is TGTGCCAGCAGCCCCTTGGGAGGGATTGGAGAGACCCAGTACTTC.

The chain carries TRBV6-2 or TRBV6-3 and TRBJ2-7; tentatively, D is TRBD2 (5 bases). The CDR3 is 13 residues long. Between the trimmed V and J ends, which lost 5 bases and 4 bases, there was a span of 12 bases. CDR1 is MNHEY and CDR2 is SVGEGT in the germline V gene. CDR3 region: CASSRELLYEQYF. In DNA, the CDR3 is TGTGCCAGCAGTCGGGAACTCCTTTACGAGCAGTACTTC.

This chain links TRBV7-9 with TRBJ2-7, with 7 bases lining up with TRBD2. Per germline, CDR1 SEHNR and CDR2 FQNEAQ (reference sequence). After removal of 4 bases from V and 3 bases from J, the junction contained 6 bases not matched to a gene. The CDR3 length is 14 residues. The CDR3 DNA sequence: TGTGCCAGCAGCTCCTCCGGGACTATCTACGAGCAGTACTTC. Protein sequence: CASSSSGTIYEQYF.

Here the CDR3 reads CASSIVRGREQPQHF. Here the CDR3 DNA reads TGTGCCAGTAGTATAGTGCGGGGGCGAGAACAGCCCCAGCATTTT. The chain couples TRBV19 to TRBJ1-5; D perhaps matches TRBD1 (6 bases). Germline CDR1 and CDR2: LNHDA and SQIVND (reference sequence). Trimming stripped 1 base from V and 7 bases from J, with 14 bases between. The CDR3 totals 15 residues.

The chain uses TRBV7-2 and TRBJ2-2; TRBD1 aligns across 8 bases. The trim removed 6 bases at V and 5 bases at J, leaving 8 bases unmatched. The CDR3 has 15 amino acids. Germline CDR1 reads SGHTA; CDR2 reads FQGNSA. CDR3 coding DNA: TGTGCCAGCAGAAAGACAGGGGAGAGGACCGGGGAGCTGTTTTTT. It specifies CASRKTGERTGELFF.

This chain uses TRBV9 with TRBJ2-5, with 10 bases fitting TRBD2. Germline V lookup: CDR1 SGDLS, CDR2 YYNGEE. This CDR3 contains 15 residues. Trimming cost V 3 bases and J 2 bases; bases outside gene matches: 4. The CDR3 DNA reads TGTGCCAGCAGCGCTAGCGGGAGAAGTCAAGAGACCCAGTACTTC. Encoded protein: CASSASGRSQETQYF.

The gene calls are TRBV18 and TRBJ2-2; 7 nucleotides agree with TRBD1. Germline V gene data show CDR1 as KGHSH and CDR2 as LQKENI. The CDR3 length is 17 residues. J gave up 1 base and V 2 bases, and 7 bases lay outside the gene matches. The CDR3 spells CASSPGSDRENTGELFF. The CDR3 DNA reads TGTGCCAGCTCACCAGGGAGCGACAGGGAGAACACCGGGGAGCTGTTTTTT.

The chain employs TRBV24-1 and TRBJ2-1, with TRBD2 as a possible D gene (5 bases). Trimming removed 4 bases at V and 9 bases at J, with 12 bases between. The germline CDR1 and CDR2 sequences are KGHDR and SFDVKD. CDR3 length: 13 amino acids. CDR3 in amino acids: CATSEHIASEQFF. CDR3 in DNA: TGTGCCACCAGTGAACATATAGCGAGTGAGCAGTTCTTC.

The chain uses TRBV7-9 and TRBJ2-2; 11 bases are a match to TRBD1. Trimming cost V 1 base and J 4 bases; bases outside gene matches: 5. The CDR3 extends over 17 amino acids. CDR1 and CDR2 (germline): SEHNR, FQNEAQ (reference sequence). The CDR3, as DNA: TGTGCCAGCAGCTTAGGAGGGACAGGGGGACTCACCGGGGAGCTGTTTTTT. As protein: CASSLGGTGGLTGELFF.

The genes are TRBV10-2 and TRBJ2-1; D unresolved. Looked up from germline, CDR1 is WSHSY and CDR2 is SAAADI. V gave up 6 bases and J gave up 6 bases, with 12 bases separating them. The CDR3 runs 13 residues. The CDR3 DNA is TGCGCCAGCAGGCGAACTATGTTCAATGAGCAGTTCTTC. Its protein is CASRRTMFNEQFF.

J is TRBJ2-1 and V is TRBV6-5, with 10 bases aligning to TRBD2. The length of the CDR3 is 15 residues. V lost 5 bases and J lost 6; bases outside the gene matches: 7. CDR1 and CDR2 from the germline V gene are MNHEY and SVGAGI. The CDR3 sequence: CASSPGLAAGNEQFF. The DNA of the CDR3 is TGTGCCAGCAGTCCCGGACTAGCGGCAGGCAATGAGCAGTTCTTC.

The chain couples TRBV7-2 to TRBJ2-5; the D gene is possibly TRBD1 (5 bases). Germline V gene lookup returns CDR1 SGHTA and CDR2 FQGNSA. Trimming shortened V by 1 base and J by 5 bases, and 8 bases separated the two germline ends. The CDR3 extends over 13 amino acids. In nucleotides, the CDR3 is TGTGCCAGCAGCTTAGTTCAGGGTGAGACCCAGTACTTC. Protein: CASSLVQGETQYF.

The rearrangement joins TRBV5-8 to TRBJ2-5; 16 positions agree with TRBD2. Germline V gene data show CDR1 as SGHTS and CDR2 as YDEGEE. The CDR3 sequence is 17 residues long. J lost 2 bases, V lost 4 bases, and 5 bases had no gene match. CDR3 sequence: CASSQGLAGGQQETQYF. The CDR3 DNA reads as TGTGCCAGCAGCCAGGGACTAGCGGGAGGGCAACAAGAGACCCAGTACTTC.

The chain joins TRBV7-2 to TRBJ2-3, with a possible D match to TRBD2 (5 bases). CDR1 and CDR2 (germline): SGHTA, FQGNSA. CDR3 size: 13 residues. Trimming removed 5 bases at V and 0 bases at J, with 6 bases between. In DNA form, the CDR3 reads TGTGCCAGCAGCCGGGATAGCACAGATACGCAGTATTTT. This translates into CASSRDSTDTQYF.

This chain joins TRBV7-4 and TRBJ1-3; 7 positions match TRBD1. With V trimmed by 5 bases and J by 7 bases, 11 bases remained unmatched. CDR3 length: 15 amino acids. Germline CDR1 SGHVT, CDR2 SQSDAQ. The CDR3 sequence: CASSHTQGNKNTIYF. DNA of the CDR3: TGTGCCAGCAGCCACACACAGGGGAATAAGAACACCATATATTTT.

The count of this clone is one. This chain connects TRBV7-3 to TRBJ1-2; 7 bases match TRBD1. CDR1 and CDR2 (germline): SGHTA, FQGTGA. The trim removed 2 bases at V and 4 bases at J, leaving 4 bases unmatched. This CDR3 comprises 14 residues. This CDR3 reads CASSLSGGVYGYTF. In DNA form, the CDR3 reads TGTGCCAGCAGCTTATCAGGGGGAGTCTATGGCTACACCTTC.

The CDR3: CASSLGDREDGYTF. DNA for the CDR3: TGTGCCAGCAGCTTAGGGGACAGGGAGGATGGCTACACCTTC. V usage is TRBV7-9 and J usage is TRBJ1-2; 9 bases are a match to TRBD1. Losses at the gene ends were 1 base for V and 6 bases for J; bases not matched to a gene: 3. The CDR3 sequence is 14 residues long. Germline V gives CDR1 SEHNR, CDR2 FQNEAQ (reference sequence).

The chain has TRBV7-3 and TRBJ2-2; D may be TRBD1 (5 bases). The germline V gene has CDR1 SGHTA and CDR2 FQGTGA. Trimming removed 1 base at V and 1 base at J, with 10 bases between. The CDR3 contains 16 residues. The CDR3 spells CASSLSRTLNTGELFF. The CDR3 DNA reads as TGTGCCAGCAGCTTAAGTCGGACACTGAACACCGGGGAGCTGTTTTTT. Using reference TRBV7-3 and TRBJ2-2 for the parts outside the CDR3, the full variable domain is GAGVSQTPSNKVTEKGKYVELRCDPISGHTALYWYRQSLGQGPEFLIYFQGTGAADDSGLPNDRFFAVRPEGSVSTLKIQRTERGDSAVYLCASSLSRTLNTGELFFGEGSRLTVL.

On this clone: Relative to the germline gene, one junction end is altered; a read error may explain this. This sequence joins TRBV5-1 and TRBJ1-2; 8 nucleotides match TRBD1. The CDR3 extends over 14 amino acids. Germline V gene data show CDR1 as SGHRS and CDR2 as YFSETQ. The CDR3 bases are TGCGCCAGCAGCTTGGAAGGGACAGGCTCCGACAGGTGCTTC. Its translation is CASSLEGTGSDRCF.

The rearrangement joins TRBV7-2 to TRBJ2-7; D is possibly TRBD1 (6 bases). The V gene lost 1 base and the J gene lost 1 base, with 17 bases spanning the gap. The CDR3 spans 17 residues. CDR1 and CDR2 (germline): SGHTA, FQGNSA. The CDR3 DNA follows: TGTGCCAGCAGCTTAGAGGGAAGGCAGGGGAGATCCTACGAGCAGTACTTC. It is translated as CASSLEGRQGRSYEQYF.

This rearrangement joins TRBV12-5 to TRBJ2-1, with 8 bases aligning to TRBD2. CDR1 and CDR2 from the germline V gene are LGHNT and FRNRAP. The junction had 9 bases not matched to a gene; V was cut back by 0 bases and J by 5 bases. The CDR3 extends over 17 amino acids. CDR3: CASGLVLSSGTNNEQFF. The DNA for the CDR3 is TGTGCTAGTGGTTTGGTACTGAGTAGCGGGACCAACAATGAGCAGTTCTTC.

The chain carries TRBV2 and TRBJ2-4; TRBD2 aligns across 13 bases. CDR3 length: 18 amino acids. Germline assignment: CDR1 SNHLY and CDR2 FYNNEI. J was trimmed by 1 base and V by 11 bases; bases with no gene match: 14. CDR3 amino acids: CAASRTSGSWGAKNIQYF. As DNA, the CDR3 is TGTGCCGCCTCCCGGACTAGCGGGAGTTGGGGGGCCAAAAACATTCAGTACTTC.

The table lists this clone with many counts. The rearrangement joins TRBV7-3 to TRBJ2-2; no reliable D call. This CDR3 comprises 13 residues. The V gene lost 0 bases and the J gene lost 8 bases, with 7 bases spanning the gap. The germline CDR1 and CDR2 sequences are SGHTA and FQGTGA. CDR3 nucleotide sequence: TGTGCCAGCAGCTTAACATCACAAGGGGAGCTGTTTTTT. Encoded protein: CASSLTSQGELFF.

The gene calls are TRBV5-1 and TRBJ1-4, with D tentatively TRBD1 (6 bases). This CDR3 has 14 amino acids. Germline values: CDR1 SGHRS, CDR2 YFSETQ. Trimming left V 0 bases short and J 8 bases short, with 11 bases between. This CDR3 is CASSLGHGQEKLFF. The CDR3 nucleotides read TGCGCCAGCAGCTTGGGACACGGACAGGAAAAACTGTTTTTT.

The chain combines TRBV12-3 or TRBV12-4 with TRBJ2-3; no firm D call. Trimming removed 8 bases from V and 5 bases from J, with 8 bases in between. This CDR3 contains 11 residues. In DNA form, the CDR3 reads TGTGCCAGCCCACGAGGAGATACGCAGTATTTT. Residues: CASPRGDTQYF.

This chain connects TRBV6-5 to TRBJ2-1, with 8 bases fitting TRBD2. The ends lost 7 bases at V and 10 bases at J; junction bases unmatched: 12. CDR1 MNHEY and CDR2 SVGAGI come from the germline V gene. The CDR3 loop spans 14 amino acids. The CDR3 DNA reads as TGTGCCAGCACCCAAACGGGACTAGGTGGCGAGCAGTTCTTC. Residues: CASTQTGLGGEQFF.